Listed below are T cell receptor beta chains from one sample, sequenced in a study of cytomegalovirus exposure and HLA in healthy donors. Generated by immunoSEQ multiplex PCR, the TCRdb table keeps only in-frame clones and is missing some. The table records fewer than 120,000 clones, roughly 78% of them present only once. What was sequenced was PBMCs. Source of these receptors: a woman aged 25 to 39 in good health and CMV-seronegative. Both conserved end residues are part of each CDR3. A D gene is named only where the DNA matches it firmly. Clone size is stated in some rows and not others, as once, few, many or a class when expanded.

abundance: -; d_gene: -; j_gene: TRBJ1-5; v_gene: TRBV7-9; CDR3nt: TGTGCCAGCAGCCCACTCAGTGGGCTGGGCAATCAGCCCCAGCATTTT; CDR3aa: CASSPLSGLGNQPQHF
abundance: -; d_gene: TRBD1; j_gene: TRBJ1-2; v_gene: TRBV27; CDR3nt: TGTGCCAGCAGGACGACAGGGAACGGCTACACCTTC; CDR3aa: CASRTTGNGYTF
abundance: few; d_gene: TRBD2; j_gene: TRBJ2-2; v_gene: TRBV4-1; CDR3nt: TGCGCCAGCAGCCCGGGACTAGCGAGAACCGGGGAGCTGTTTTTT; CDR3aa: CASSPGLARTGELFF
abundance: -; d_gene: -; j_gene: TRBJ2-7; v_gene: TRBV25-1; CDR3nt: TGTGCCAGCAGTGAGGAGACAGAGAGCTCCTACGAGCAGTACTTC; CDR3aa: CASSEETESSYEQYF
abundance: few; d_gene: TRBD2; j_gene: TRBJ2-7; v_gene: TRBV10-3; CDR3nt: TGTGCCATCAGTGAGCCTGCAGGGCTAGCGGGCTACGAGCAGTACTTC; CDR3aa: CAISEPAGLAGYEQYF
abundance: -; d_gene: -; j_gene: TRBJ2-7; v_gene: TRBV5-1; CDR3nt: TGCGCCAGCACCGTCCAGGACAGCTACGAGCAGTACTTC; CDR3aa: CASTVQDSYEQYF
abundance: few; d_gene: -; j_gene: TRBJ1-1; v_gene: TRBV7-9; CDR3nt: TGTGCCAGCAGCCGCAGGGGAATAGACACTGAAGCTTTCTTT; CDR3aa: CASSRRGIDTEAFF
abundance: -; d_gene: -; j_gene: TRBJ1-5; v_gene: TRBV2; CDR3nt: TGTGCCAGCAGCCCACAGGCGAACAATCAGCCCCAGCATTTT; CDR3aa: CASSPQANNQPQHF
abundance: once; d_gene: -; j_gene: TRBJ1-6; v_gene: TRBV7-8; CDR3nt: TGTGCCAGCAGCACAGGGTTGAATTCACCCCTCCACTTT; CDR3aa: CASSTGLNSPLHF
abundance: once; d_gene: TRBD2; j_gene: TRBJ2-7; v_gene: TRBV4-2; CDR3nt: TGTGCCAGCAGCCAGCTAGCGGGAGGCGAGCAGTACTTC; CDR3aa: CASSQLAGGEQYF
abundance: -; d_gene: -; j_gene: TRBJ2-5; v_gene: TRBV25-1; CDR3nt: TGTGCCAGCAGTGACTCTGGCCCCTGGGCGACGGAGACCCAGTACTTC; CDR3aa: CASSDSGPWATETQYF
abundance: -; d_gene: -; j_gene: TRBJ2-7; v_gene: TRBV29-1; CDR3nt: TGCGGCGTTGAAGATCCCACGGGAACCTCCTACGAGCAGTACTTC; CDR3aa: CGVEDPTGTSYEQYF
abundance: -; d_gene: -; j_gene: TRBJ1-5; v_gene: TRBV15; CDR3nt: TGTGCCACCCGTGACTCCGACAGATATCAGCCCCAGCATTTT; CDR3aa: CATRDSDRYQPQHF
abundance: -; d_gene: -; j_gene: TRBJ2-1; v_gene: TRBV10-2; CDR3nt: TGCGCCAGCAGTGGCCCCCCTAGGAGCTCCTACAATGAGCAGTTCTTC; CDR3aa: CASSGPPRSSYNEQFF
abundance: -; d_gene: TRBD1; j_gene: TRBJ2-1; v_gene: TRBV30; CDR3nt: TGTGCCTGGAGTAACGTAGGGGGCCTTCTTGAGCAGTTCTTC; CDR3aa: CAWSNVGGLLEQFF
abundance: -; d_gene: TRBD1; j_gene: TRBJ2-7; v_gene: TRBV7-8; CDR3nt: TGTGCCAGCAGCTTAGGGACAGGGGGCGGGGAGCAGTACTTC; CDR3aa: CASSLGTGGGEQYF
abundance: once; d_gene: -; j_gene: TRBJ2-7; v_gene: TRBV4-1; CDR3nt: TGCGCCAGCAGCCAAGGATGGATTAGCAGAATCAACGAGCAGTACTTC; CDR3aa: CASSQGWISRINEQYF
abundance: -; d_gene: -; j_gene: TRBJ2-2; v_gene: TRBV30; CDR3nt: TGTGCCTGGAGTTTTGGAGCCGGGGAGCTGTTTTTT; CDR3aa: CAWSFGAGELFF
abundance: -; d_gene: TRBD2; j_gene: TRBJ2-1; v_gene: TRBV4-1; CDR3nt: TGCGCCAGCAGTAAAACTAGCGGGAGGTACGATGAGCAATTCTTC; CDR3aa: CASSKTSGRYDEQFF
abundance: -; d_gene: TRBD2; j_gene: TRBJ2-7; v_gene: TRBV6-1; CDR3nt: TGTGCCAGCAGCGGCGGGGGTCAAGCCTACGAGCAGTACTTC; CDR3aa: CASSGGGQAYEQYF
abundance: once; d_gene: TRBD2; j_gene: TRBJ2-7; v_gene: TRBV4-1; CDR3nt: TGCGCCAGCAGCCAAGAATCCGGGACTAGCGGGAGACGGCAGTACTTC; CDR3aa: CASSQESGTSGRRQYF
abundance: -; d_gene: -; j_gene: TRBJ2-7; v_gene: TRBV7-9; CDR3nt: TGTGCCAGCAGCCCCGGAGGACCCACCTTGGAGCAGTACTTC; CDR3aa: CASSPGGPTLEQYF
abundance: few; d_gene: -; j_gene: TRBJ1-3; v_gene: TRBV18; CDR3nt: TGTGCCAGCTCACCACAACAGGGATCGGAGAACACCATATATTTT; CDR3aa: CASSPQQGSENTIYF
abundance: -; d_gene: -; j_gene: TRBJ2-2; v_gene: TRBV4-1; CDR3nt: TGCGCCAGCAGCCAAGGTGGGGCGCTTCCTTACACCGGGGAGCTGTTTTTT; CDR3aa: CASSQGGALPYTGELFF
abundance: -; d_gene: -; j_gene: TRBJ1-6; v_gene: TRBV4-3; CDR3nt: TGCGCCAGCAGCCAAGACGGGTCGGGAATTTCACCCCTCCACTTT; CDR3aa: CASSQDGSGISPLHF
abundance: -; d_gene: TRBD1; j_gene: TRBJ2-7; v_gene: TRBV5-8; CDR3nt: TGTGCCAGCAGCTTTAAACAGGGGGCCATCTACGAGCAGTACTTC; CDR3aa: CASSFKQGAIYEQYF
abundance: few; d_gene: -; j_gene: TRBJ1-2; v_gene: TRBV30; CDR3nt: TGTGCCTCCTATGAGGGGGTCGGCTACACCTTC; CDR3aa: CASYEGVGYTF
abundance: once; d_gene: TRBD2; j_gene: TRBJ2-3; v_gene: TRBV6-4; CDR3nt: TGTGCCAGCAGTGCTAGCGGGAGCACAGATACGCAGTATTTT; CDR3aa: CASSASGSTDTQYF
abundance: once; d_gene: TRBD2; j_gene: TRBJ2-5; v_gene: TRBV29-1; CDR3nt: TGCAGCGAAATTAGCGGGACTGGGGGGACCCAGTACTTC; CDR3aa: CSEISGTGGTQYF
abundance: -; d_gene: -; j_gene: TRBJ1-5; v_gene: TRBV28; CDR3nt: TGTGCCAGCAGTTTTAGGGGGATCGGCAATCAGCCCCAGCATTTT; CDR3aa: CASSFRGIGNQPQHF
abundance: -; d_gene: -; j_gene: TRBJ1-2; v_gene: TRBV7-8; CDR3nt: TGTGCCAGCAGTTTTCGGCCAACCGGACTCCTTAACTATGGCTACACCTTC; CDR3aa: CASSFRPTGLLNYGYTF
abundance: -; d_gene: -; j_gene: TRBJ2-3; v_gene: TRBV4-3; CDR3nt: TGCGCCAGCAGCCAAGAGGGCCCCAACGGAACAGATACGCAGTATTTT; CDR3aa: CASSQEGPNGTDTQYF
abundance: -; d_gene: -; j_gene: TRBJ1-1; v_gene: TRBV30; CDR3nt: TGTGCCTGGAGTGTTGACGGGGGAAGTGAAGCTTTCTTT; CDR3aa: CAWSVDGGSEAFF
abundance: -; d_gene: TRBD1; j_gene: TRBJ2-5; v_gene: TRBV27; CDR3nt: TGTGCCAGCAGTAACCAGGGGGACCAAGAGACCCAGTACTTC; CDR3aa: CASSNQGDQETQYF
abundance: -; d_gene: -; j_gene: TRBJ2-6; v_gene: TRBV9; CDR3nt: TGTGCCAGCAGCGTCTCCGGGGCCAACGTCCTGACTTTC; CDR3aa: CASSVSGANVLTF
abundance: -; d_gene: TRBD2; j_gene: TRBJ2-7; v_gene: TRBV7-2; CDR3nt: TGTGCCAGCAGCACTACTAGCGGGGGGGCGTACGAGCAGTACTTC; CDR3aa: CASSTTSGGAYEQYF
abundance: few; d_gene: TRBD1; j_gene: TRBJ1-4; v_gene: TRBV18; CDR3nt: TGTGCCAGCTCACCGAGCATTGGACAGGGTAATGAAAAACTGTTTTTT; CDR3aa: CASSPSIGQGNEKLFF
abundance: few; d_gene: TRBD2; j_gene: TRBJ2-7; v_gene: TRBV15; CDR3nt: TGTGCCACCGCCCGAGCCCGGGGGGCCTACGAGCAGTACTTC; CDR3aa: CATARARGAYEQYF
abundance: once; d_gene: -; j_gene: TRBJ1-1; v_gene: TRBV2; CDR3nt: TGTGCCAGCAGATTGCAAGAGACAGGGAACACTGAAGCTTTCTTT; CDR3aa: CASRLQETGNTEAFF
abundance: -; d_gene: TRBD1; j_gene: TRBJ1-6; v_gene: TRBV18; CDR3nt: TGTGCCAGCTCACCGACAGGGGGGGTTTCACCCCTCCACTTT; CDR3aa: CASSPTGGVSPLHF
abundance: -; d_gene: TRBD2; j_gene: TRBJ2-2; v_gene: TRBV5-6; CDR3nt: TGTGCCAGCAGCTTGAGAGCGGGGGGGTACACCGGGGAGCTGTTTTTT; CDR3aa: CASSLRAGGYTGELFF
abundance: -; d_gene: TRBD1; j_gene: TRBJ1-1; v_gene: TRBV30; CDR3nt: TGTGCCTTGGAGTCCCGGGACAGGGGGGACACTGAAGCTTTCTTT; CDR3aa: CALESRDRGDTEAFF
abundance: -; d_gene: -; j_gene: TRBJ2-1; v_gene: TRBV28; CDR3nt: TGTGCCAGCAGTTTGGGGCAGTATGAGCAGTTCTTC; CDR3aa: CASSLGQYEQFF
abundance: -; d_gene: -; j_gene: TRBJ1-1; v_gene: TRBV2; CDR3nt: TGTGCCAGCAGTGAAGTACTTCGGGTCACTGAAGCTTTCTTT; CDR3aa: CASSEVLRVTEAFF
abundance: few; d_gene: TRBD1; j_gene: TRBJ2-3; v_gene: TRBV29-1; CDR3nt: TGCAGCGGATACAGGGGGCAAGGAGATACGCAGTATTTT; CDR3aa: CSGYRGQGDTQYF
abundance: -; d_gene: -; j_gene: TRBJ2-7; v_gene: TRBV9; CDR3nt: TGTGCCAGCAGCGGGGCGGGTTCCGAGCAGTACTTC; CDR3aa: CASSGAGSEQYF
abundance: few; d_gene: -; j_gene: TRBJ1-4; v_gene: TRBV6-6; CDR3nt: TGTGCCAGCAACGTACAGGGAAATAATGAAAAACTGTTTTTT; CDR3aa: CASNVQGNNEKLFF
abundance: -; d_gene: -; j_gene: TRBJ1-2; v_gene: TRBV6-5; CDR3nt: TGTGCCAGCAGTTACGACAGGCCCCCTAACTATGGCTACACCTTC; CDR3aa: CASSYDRPPNYGYTF
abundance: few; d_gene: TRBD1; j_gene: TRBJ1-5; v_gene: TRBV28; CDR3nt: TGTGCCAGCAGGACCCCGGGACAGGGTTATCAGCCCCAGCATTTT; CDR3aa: CASRTPGQGYQPQHF
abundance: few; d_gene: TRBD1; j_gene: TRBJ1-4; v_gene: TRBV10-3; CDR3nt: TGTGCCACCAAGGACAGGCTTAATGAAAAACTGTTTTTT; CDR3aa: CATKDRLNEKLFF
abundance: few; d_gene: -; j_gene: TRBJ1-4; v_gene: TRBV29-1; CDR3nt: TGCAGCGTTGGAATTGATCGGGGAGGGAAACTGTTTTTT; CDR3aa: CSVGIDRGGKLFF
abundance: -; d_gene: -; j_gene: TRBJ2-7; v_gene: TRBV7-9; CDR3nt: TGTGCCAGCAGCTTAGGGGGAGACGAGCAGTACTTC; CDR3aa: CASSLGGDEQYF
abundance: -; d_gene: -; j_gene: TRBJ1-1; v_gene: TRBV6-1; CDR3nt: TGTGCCACCGGACAGATTCCTCGATCGAACACTGAAGCTTTCTTT; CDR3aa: CATGQIPRSNTEAFF
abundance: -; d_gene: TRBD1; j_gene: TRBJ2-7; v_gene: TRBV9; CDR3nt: TGTGCCAGCAGCGTAGCGGACAGGCCGGACTACGAGCAGTACTTC; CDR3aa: CASSVADRPDYEQYF